The source of this T cell receptor (beta chain) is a study of Ad26.COV2.S vaccination and SARS-CoV-2 variants (dated by TCRdb to 2020 to 2022). In terms of the full investigation: Vaccine-arm donors came from COV1001, a multicentre, randomized, double-blind, placebo-controlled phase I-IIa trial of Ad26.COV2.S in healthy adults. The TCR-sequenced set comprised around 30 samples: some 19 Ad26.COV2.S vaccine recipients, 5 placebo recipients and 8 SARS-CoV-2 convalescent individuals. Ad26.COV2.S was given intramuscularly at 5x10^10 or 1x10^11 viral particles, as a single shot or as two shots 56 days apart. Blinding of investigators to trial group allocation was maintained during experiments and outcome assessment. TCRbeta repertoire sequencing was used to assess the specificity and breadth of SARS-CoV-2-reactive T cell receptors after Ad26.COV2.S vaccination. Participants in the trial were split at random into five groups of five each, receiving low-dose or high-dose Ad26.COV2.S once or twice, or else placebo on both occasions.

A remark on this clone: Its antigen remains unidentified. Base qualities are missing; no much larger clone stands one base away.

This sample's treatment or condition label indicates: 15 to 20 received Ad26.COV2.S at low or high dose, single or two shots; roughly 5 received placebo; per-sample allocation not given. Repertoires of vaccine and placebo recipients were sequenced from samples collected on day 63 after the first injection. In Cohort 1b, about 25 adults aged 18-55 years were enrolled at a single site in Boston, USA, between 29 July and 7 August 2020. Ad26.COV2.S was a replication-incompetent adenovirus type 26 vector that expressed a prefusion-stabilized SARS-CoV-2 spike protein derived from the original Wuhan strain. The immunoSEQ Assay was the method used to sequence TCRbeta CDR3 regions. After extraction, genomic DNA underwent amplification by bias-controlled multiplex PCR, followed by high-throughput sequencing. Regarding the original processing steps: To quantify the absolute abundance of every unique TCRbeta CDR3 region, sequences were collapsed and filtered. T cell fraction was estimated by normalizing TCRbeta template counts to usable DNA, which was measured by amplifying reference genes present in all nucleated cells. Repertoire TCRs were annotated as SARS-CoV-2-specific by exact matching of V gene, CDR3 amino acid sequence and J gene to a known reactive TCR set. The reference SARS-CoV-2 TCR set was derived from MIRA and filtered for enrichment in COVID-19-positive ImmuneCODE repertoires, a step that removed public or cross-reactive TCRs. Using the MIRA antigens, annotated TCRs were further analysed by specific ORF or by position within an ORF. Breadth was defined as annotated unique rearrangements over total unique productive rearrangements; depth was the summed frequency of those rearrangements. Two-sided Wilcoxon rank-sum tests were applied when comparing TCR breadth between groups. TCRdb stores this immuneACCESS table with in-frame sequences only. Part of the clones is absent; in the studies checked, under half of the shortfall reflects unresolved V genes, and no reason is known for the rest. V and J calls plus clone size are reproduced from that table; the DNA served to infer D and trimming. This sample holds 300,000 to 450,000 clones; roughly 84% were observed only once. The top ten hold 2.5% to 3.5% of the sample.

Here V drops 0 bases and J drops 3 bases, and the junction holds 6 bases not matched to any gene. Looking up the germline V gene yields CDR1 LGHNA and CDR2 YSLEER. Including cysteine and phenylalanine, the CDR3 has 17 amino acids. Of all the DNA, just the CDR3 is kept, 51 bases in frame from base 1. General study outcomes and caveats: Spike-specific TCR breadth was higher in Ad26.COV2.S recipients than in placebo recipients (P = 0.0014). After vaccination, spike-specific CD8+ and CD4+ T cell responses were reported to show substantial breadth. Non-spike TCR breadth was comparable between vaccine and placebo recipients, consistent with the vaccine containing only spike. According to the authors, total T cell responses may have been underestimated by the TCR breadth and depth analyses. The study was not powered for comparison of responses between vaccine doses or regimens.

The sample was peripheral blood, taken in a trial of Ad26.COV2.S vaccine versus placebo. The TCR comes from a person between 18 and 65 years old who received the Ad26.COV2.S COVID-19 vaccine or a placebo. The chain is made from TRBV4-3 and TRBJ2-7, and TRBD2 matches 12 of the central bases. The CDR3 reads CASSQDPLAGGLYEQYF. The base sequence is TGCGCCAGCAGCCAAGATCCCCTAGCGGGGGGGCTCTACGAGCAGTACTTC.